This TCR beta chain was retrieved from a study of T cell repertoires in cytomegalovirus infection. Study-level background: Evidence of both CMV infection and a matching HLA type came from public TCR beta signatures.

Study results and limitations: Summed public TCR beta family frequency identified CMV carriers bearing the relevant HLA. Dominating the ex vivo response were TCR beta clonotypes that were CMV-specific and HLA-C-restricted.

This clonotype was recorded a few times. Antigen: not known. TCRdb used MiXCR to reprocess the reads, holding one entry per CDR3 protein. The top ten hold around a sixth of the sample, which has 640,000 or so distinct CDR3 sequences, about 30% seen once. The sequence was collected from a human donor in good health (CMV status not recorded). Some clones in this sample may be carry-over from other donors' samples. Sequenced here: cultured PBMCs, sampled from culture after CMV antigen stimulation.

In nucleotides, the CDR3 is TGTGCCAGTACCCCCCGGGGCGGGAATAATGAGCAGTTCTTC. Translated: CASTPRGGNNEQFF. This chain uses TRBV19 with TRBJ2-1, with D possibly being TRBD2 (6 bases). CDR1 is LNHDA, CDR2 SQIVND, per germline (reference sequence). The CDR3 loop spans 14 amino acids. Trimming took off 7 bases at V and 7 bases at J, with 17 bases between the two ends. Full variable domain (rest looked up from reference TRBV19 and TRBJ2-1): DGGITQSPKYLFRKEGQNVTLSCEQNLNHDAMYWYRQDPGQGLRLIYYSQIVNDFQKGDIAEGYSVSREKKESFPLTVTSAQKNPTAFYLCASTPRGGNNEQFFGPGTRLTVL.